The 21 T cell receptor beta chains below were found in one sample sequenced in a study of T cells expressing NK-cell markers. TCRdb reprocessed the 5' RACE reads and keeps a single row for each CDR3 protein, giving no DNA. The sample includes around 550,000 distinct CDR3 sequences. The sample taken for sequencing was blood T cells: a sorted CD56 or NKG2C T cell subset, CD4+ or CD8+ T cells, or bulk PBMC T cells (not recorded which). The receptors here all came from a man younger than 35 in good health.

The CDR3 reads CSARGERWETQYF. The chain joins TRBV20-1 to TRBJ2-5; TCRdb lists TRBD2, though no DNA is available to test this call. The V gene's germline CDR1 is DFQATT and CDR2 SNEGSKA (reference sequence). CDR3 length: 13 amino acids.

The CDR3: CATSREGYSNQPQHF. The J gene is TRBJ1-5, the V gene TRBV15. Germline V gives CDR1 LNHNV, CDR2 YYDKDF (reference sequence). This CDR3 region has 15 residues.

The chain joins TRBV10-3 to TRBJ1-1; without DNA, the TCRdb call of TRBD1 cannot be checked. This CDR3 spans 13 amino acids. Per the germline V gene, CDR1 is ENHRY and CDR2 is SYGVKD. CDR3 residues: CAISESNRDEAFF.

The V and J genes are TRBV5-1 and TRBJ2-3; TCRdb's D call of TRBD1 is untestable without DNA. The CDR3 runs to 16 residues. Germline V gene data show CDR1 as SGHRS and CDR2 as YFSETQ. The CDR3 loop is CASSRRERGKVDTQYF.

This sequence joins TRBV29-1 and TRBJ2-5; the TCRdb D gene call, TRBD1, has no DNA to confirm it. CDR3 length: 13 amino acids. Germline CDR1 SQVTM, CDR2 ANQGSEA. CDR3 loop: CSVEEGRRGTQYF. Full variable domain (missing parts from reference TRBV29-1 and TRBJ2-5): SAVISQKPSRDICQRGTSLTIQCQVDSQVTMMFWYRQQPGQSLTLIATANQGSEATYESGFVIDKFPISRPNLTFSTLTVSNMSPEDSSIYLCSVEEGRRGTQYFGPGTRLLVL.

V usage is TRBV12-3 or TRBV12-4 and J usage is TRBJ2-7; TCRdb's D call, TRBD1, is unchecked because there is no DNA. This CDR3 is built from 14 residues. The CDR3 sequence is CASSTTGAEYEQYF.

The chain is built from TRBV27 and TRBJ2-2. Germline values: CDR1 MNHEY, CDR2 SMNVEV (reference sequence). The CDR3 has 14 amino acids. Here the CDR3 reads CASSFRVGRRELFF.

The V and J genes are TRBV6-1 and TRBJ2-1; TCRdb's assignment of TRBD2 cannot be checked, as there is no DNA. CDR3 size: 16 residues. From germline, CDR1 is MNHNS and CDR2 SASEGT. The CDR3 here is CASSPPGTSGRNEQFF.

Here the CDR3 reads CASSSIQGTSGELFF. This rearrangement joins TRBV11-2 to TRBJ2-2; TCRdb gives TRBD1 as the D gene, but with no DNA this cannot be confirmed. Germline V gives CDR1 SGHAT, CDR2 FQNNGV. This CDR3 is 15 amino acids long.

The rearrangement links TRBV9 to TRBJ2-6; TCRdb gives TRBD2 as the D gene, but with no DNA this cannot be confirmed. This CDR3 spans 17 amino acids. Looked up from germline, CDR1 is SGDLS and CDR2 is YYNGEE. The CDR3 loop reads CASSVRRGGAGANVLTF.

The chain links TRBV24-1 to TRBJ1-1; checking the TCRdb D call of TRBD1 is not possible without DNA. The length of the CDR3 is 12 residues. The V gene's germline CDR1 is KGHDR and CDR2 SFDVKD. The CDR3 protein is CATRGVGTEAFF.

V usage is TRBV12-3 or TRBV12-4 and J usage is TRBJ2-1; the TCRdb call, TRBD1, lacks DNA for checking. There are 15 residues in the CDR3. CDR3 region: CASNPGSLGRSEQFF.

V and J are TRBV5-6 and TRBJ2-2; TCRdb's assignment of TRBD1 cannot be checked, as there is no DNA. This CDR3 has 14 amino acids. CDR1 and CDR2 (germline): SGHDT, YYEEEE. The CDR3 sequence is CASSSRAGTGELFF. Combining the CDR3 with reference TRBV5-6 and TRBJ2-2 gives the whole variable domain DAGVTQSPTHLIKTRGQQVTLRCSPKSGHDTVSWYQQALGQGPQFIFQYYEEEERQRGNFPDRFSGHQFPNYSSELNVNALLLGDSALYLCASSSRAGTGELFFGEGSRLTVL.

The rearrangement uses TRBV5-1 and TRBJ2-5; the D call from TCRdb, TRBD2, cannot be confirmed without DNA. Germline CDR1 reads SGHRS; CDR2 reads YFSETQ. This CDR3 region has 14 residues. The CDR3 protein is CASSSGTIQETQYF.

This chain links TRBV10-3 with TRBJ2-3. There are 15 residues in the CDR3. Germline V gene lookup returns CDR1 ENHRY and CDR2 SYGVKD. The CDR3: CATTNQGVYTDTQYF.

The chain uses TRBV6-5 and TRBJ2-5; TCRdb designates TRBD1, a call that cannot be tested without DNA. This CDR3 is 12 amino acids long. Germline V gene sequence: CDR1 MNHEY, CDR2 SVGAGI. The CDR3 loop is CASTGARETQYF.

The chain couples TRBV6-5 to TRBJ2-7; the TCRdb D gene call, TRBD2, has no DNA to confirm it. CDR1 is MNHEY, CDR2 SVGAGI, per germline. This CDR3 has 15 amino acids. The CDR3 sequence is CASSRRDGGTYEQYF.

The chain couples TRBV11-2 to TRBJ2-7; the D call from TCRdb, TRBD2, cannot be confirmed without DNA. Germline V CDR1 and CDR2: SGHAT, FQNNGV. This CDR3 is 15 amino acids long. This chain's CDR3 is CASSLVGTRSGEQYF.

The V and J genes are TRBV12-3 or TRBV12-4 and TRBJ2-5. The CDR3 has 14 residues. CDR3: CASSLNPNQGTQYF.

This rearrangement joins TRBV12-3 or TRBV12-4 to TRBJ2-2; the D call from TCRdb, TRBD1, cannot be confirmed without DNA. This CDR3 is 17 amino acids long. CDR3 amino acids: CASSFVPGRRNTGELFF.

The chain carries TRBV7-9 and TRBJ1-2; TCRdb picks TRBD1, but there is no DNA to check that call. The CDR3 is 16 amino acids. Germline CDR1 SEHNR, CDR2 FQNEAQ (reference sequence). This CDR3 is CASSLDGGGFNYGYTF.